These 17 T cell receptor beta chains were all obtained from the same sample, sequenced in a study of T cell repertoires in cytomegalovirus infection. Antigens of these TCRs are unknown. TCRdb analysed the reads with MiXCR anew, one entry per CDR3 protein. Of about 51,000 distinct CDR3 sequences listed, roughly 20% are singletons. The input for sequencing was CD8+ T cells from cultured PBMCs, taken from culture after CMV antigen stimulation. These receptors were collected from a human donor in good health (CMV status not recorded). Some clones in this sample may be carry-over from other donors' samples.

This clonotype was observed many times. The chain joins TRBV12-3 or TRBV12-4 to TRBJ2-7; unclear D gene. Trimming removed 2 bases at V and 3 bases at J, with 5 bases between. CDR3 length: 12 residues. The CDR3 DNA reads as TGTGCCAGCAGTTTATCGATCTACGAGCAGTACTTC. Its translation: CASSLSIYEQYF.

This clonotype has a handful of counts. The chain combines TRBV7-8 with TRBJ1-5; 7 bases are shared with TRBD1. Germline values: CDR1 SGHVS, CDR2 FQNEAQ. CDR3 length: 16 amino acids. V was pared by 4 bases and J by 4 bases, with 10 bases of the junction left unmatched. CDR3 sequence (DNA): TGTGCCAGCAGCTCCCCCCGGACAGGCGAAAATCAGCCCCAGCATTTT. Amino acid sequence: CASSSPRTGENQPQHF.

This clonotype was detected a few times. This rearrangement joins TRBV3-1 to TRBJ2-5; possible D gene TRBD2, 6 bases. Germline V gene data show CDR1 as LGHDT and CDR2 as YNNKEL (reference sequence). V gave up 2 bases and J gave up 7 bases, with 17 bases separating them. This CDR3 is 15 amino acids long. DNA for the CDR3: TGTGCCAGCAGCCAACGGACTACGGTTAGGGGGACCCAGTACTTC. It translates to CASSQRTTVRGTQYF.

This clonotype was counted a few times. V is TRBV6-2 or TRBV6-3 and J is TRBJ2-1, with D possibly matching TRBD1 (6 bases). V lost 2 bases and J 0 bases, leaving 8 bases between the germline ends. There are 15 residues in the CDR3. The V gene's germline CDR1 is MNHEY and CDR2 SVGEGT. CDR3 region: CASSYRTVSYNEQFF. The CDR3 region has the DNA TGTGCCAGCAGTTACAGGACAGTCTCCTACAATGAGCAGTTCTTC.

This clonotype turned up a few times. This chain connects TRBV12-3 or TRBV12-4 to TRBJ2-7; 9 positions agree with TRBD1. This CDR3 comprises 15 residues. Trimming cost V 5 bases and J 5 bases; bases outside gene matches: 10. CDR3 residues: CASSPTLTGGDEQYF. The DNA of the CDR3 is TGTGCCAGCAGTCCCACTCTTACAGGGGGCGACGAGCAGTACTTC.

This clonotype showed up just a few times. The rearrangement links TRBV12-3 or TRBV12-4 to TRBJ2-3; D gene unclear. The CDR3 covers 14 residues. V lost 6 bases, J lost 2 bases, and 12 bases lay in between. For the CDR3, the DNA is TGTGCCAGCAGGGACCGACCCTACACAGATACGCAGTATTTT. This translates into CASRDRPYTDTQYF.

This clonotype was seen a single time. The V and J genes are TRBV11-1 and TRBJ2-1; D gene uncertain. CDR1 SGHAT and CDR2 FQDESV come from the germline V gene (reference sequence). V dropped 5 bases and J dropped 7 bases, with 9 bases sitting between them. The CDR3 spans 12 residues. This chain's CDR3 is CASSLLINEQFF. Written as DNA, the CDR3 is TGTGCCAGCAGCCTCCTTATAAATGAGCAGTTCTTC.

The V call is TRBV4-2, the J call TRBJ1-4; D is perhaps TRBD1 (5 bases). Germline V CDR1 and CDR2: LGHNA, YNFKEQ. The CDR3 has 16 residues. The V end lost 1 base, the J end lost 4 bases, and 13 bases lay between the germline ends. CDR3 residues: CASSQAQQANNEKLFF. DNA for the CDR3: TGTGCCAGCAGCCAAGCTCAACAGGCGAATAATGAAAAACTGTTTTTT.

This clonotype has a handful of counts. The chain joins TRBV7-9 to TRBJ2-7; tentative D call: TRBD1 (8 bases). Trimming removed 5 bases at V and 7 bases at J, with 18 bases between. From germline, CDR1 is SEHNR and CDR2 FQNEAQ (reference sequence). The CDR3 has 14 residues. The CDR3 loop is CASSPKGGDREQYF. The CDR3 DNA reads as TGTGCCAGCAGCCCCAAGGGGGGGGACAGGGAGCAGTACTTC.

The DNA of the CDR3 is TGCGCCAGCAGTCAATCCTCCGTTTCGGGACAGCACACAGATACGCAGTATTTT. Its translation: CASSQSSVSGQHTDTQYF. The chain uses TRBV23-1 and TRBJ2-3, with TRBD1 identical over 7 bases. TRBV23-1 is an ORF, and what it does is uncertain. The CDR3 has 18 residues. J was trimmed by 2 bases and V by 0 bases; bases with no gene match: 11.

The CDR3 region has the DNA TGTGCCACCAGTCCGCCGCGGGACACCAAGGCCGAGCAGTACTTC. Translation: CATSPPRDTKAEQYF. This chain uses TRBV24-1 with TRBJ2-7, with D possibly called TRBD1 or TRBD2 (6 bases each). CDR3 length: 15 residues. Trimming cost V 6 bases and J 6 bases, with 20 bases left between them. Germline V lookup: CDR1 KGHDR, CDR2 SFDVKD.

The chain uses TRBV7-2 and TRBJ2-5; D is perhaps TRBD1 (6 bases). Trimming took off 5 bases at V and 5 bases at J, with 15 bases between the two ends. CDR3 length: 14 residues. Germline CDR1 and CDR2: SGHTA and FQGNSA. The CDR3, as DNA: TGTGCCAGCAGCCCTGTTAAGGGGGACGAGACCCAGTACTTC. Translation gives CASSPVKGDETQYF.

V gene TRBV7-8 combines with J gene TRBJ2-3; 16 bases are shared with TRBD2. The CDR3 spans 18 residues. After removal of 7 bases from V and 7 bases from J, the junction contained 14 bases not matched to a gene. In germline, CDR1 is SGHVS, CDR2 FQNEAQ. The CDR3 sequence: CASTATGTSGGAINTQYF. The CDR3 nucleotides read TGTGCCAGCACCGCTACCGGGACTAGCGGGGGGGCCATCAATACGCAGTATTTT.

The V call is TRBV7-2, the J call TRBJ2-7; maybe TRBD2 (6 bases). Trimming cost V 3 bases and J 6 bases, with 12 bases left between them. CDR1 and CDR2 (germline): SGHTA, FQGNSA. The CDR3 runs 13 residues. The CDR3 sequence is CASSFKGTGEQYF. The CDR3 DNA follows: TGTGCCAGCAGCTTCAAAGGGACTGGCGAGCAGTACTTC.

This clonotype has only a few counts. J is TRBJ2-6 and V is TRBV12-3 or TRBV12-4; no firm D call. V was clipped by 4 bases and J by 10 bases, with 5 bases between them. The CDR3 is 11 residues long. CDR3: CASSSQNVLTF. The CDR3 coding sequence is TGTGCCAGCAGTTCACAAAACGTCCTGACTTTC.

The table lists this clonotype with a few counts. V and J are TRBV7-2 and TRBJ2-1; 8 bases are a match to TRBD2. With V trimmed by 5 bases and J by 0 bases, 15 bases remained unmatched. The CDR3 is 19 amino acids. Per the germline V gene, CDR1 is SGHTA and CDR2 is FQGNSA. This chain's CDR3 is CASSPRFGAGGGSYNEQFF. CDR3 DNA sequence: TGTGCCAGCAGCCCCCGCTTTGGGGCGGGAGGAGGCTCCTACAATGAGCAGTTCTTC.

This clonotype has a handful of counts. The V and J genes are TRBV12-3 or TRBV12-4 and TRBJ1-3, with D maybe TRBD1 (5 bases). The germline V and J ends were trimmed by 0 bases and 9 bases, with 12 bases remaining between them. CDR3 length: 14 amino acids. CDR3 sequence reads: CASSLAMTAGTIYF. The CDR3 DNA sequence: TGTGCCAGCAGTTTAGCGATGACAGCGGGCACCATATATTTT.